The T cell receptor beta chain described here comes from a study of T cells in Graves' hyperthyroidism and ophthalmopathy. Using RNA transcripts as the source, TCR beta CDR3 regions were amplified. First-round RT-PCR targeting the TCR CDR3 was performed with the HTBI primer set. Using its own MiXCR run on the multiplex PCR reads, TCRdb lists one record per CDR3 protein. The sample shows about 640,000 distinct CDR3 sequences, 20% of them seen only once. This clonotype was observed once. The antigen remains unidentified. General study findings and limits: Median prediction lead before ophthalmopathy onset was roughly 6 months with the model. Classification by a 13 V-J model distinguished ophthalmopathy from stable hyperthyroidism.

This CDR3 region has 17 residues. Trimming took off 3 bases at V and 5 bases at J, with 22 bases between the two ends. From germline, CDR1 is SNHLY and CDR2 FYNNEI. The rearrangement joins TRBV2 to TRBJ2-5, with D perhaps assigned TRBD1 or TRBD2 (5 bases each). The TCR was taken from a man under 40 with Graves' ophthalmopathy. The material sequenced was blood. The CDR3 loop reads CASSEGHGTPGGETQYF. The DNA for the CDR3 is TGTGCCAGCAGTGAGGGTCACGGGACCCCCGGCGGGGAGACCCAGTACTTC.